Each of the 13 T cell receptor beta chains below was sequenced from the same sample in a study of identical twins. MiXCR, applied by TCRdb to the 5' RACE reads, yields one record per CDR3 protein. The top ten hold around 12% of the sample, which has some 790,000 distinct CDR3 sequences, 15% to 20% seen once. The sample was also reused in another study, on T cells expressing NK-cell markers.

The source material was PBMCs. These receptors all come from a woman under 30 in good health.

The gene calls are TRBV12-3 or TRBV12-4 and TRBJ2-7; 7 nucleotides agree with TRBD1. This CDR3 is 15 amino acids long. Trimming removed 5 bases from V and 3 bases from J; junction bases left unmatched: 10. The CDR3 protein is CASSAPGQSHYEQYF. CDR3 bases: TGTGCCAGCAGTGCTCCGGGACAGAGCCACTACGAGCAGTACTTC.

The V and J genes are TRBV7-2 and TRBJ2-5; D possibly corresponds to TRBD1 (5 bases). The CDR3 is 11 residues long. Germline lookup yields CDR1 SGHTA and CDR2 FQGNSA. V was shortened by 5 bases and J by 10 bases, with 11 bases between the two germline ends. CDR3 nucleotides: TGTGCCAGCAGCCCGAGCAGGGACCAGTACTTC. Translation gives CASSPSRDQYF.

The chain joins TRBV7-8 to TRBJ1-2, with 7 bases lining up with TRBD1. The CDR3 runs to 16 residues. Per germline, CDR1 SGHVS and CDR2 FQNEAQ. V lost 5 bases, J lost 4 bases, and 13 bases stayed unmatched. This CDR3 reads CASSRRGRGGSYGYTF. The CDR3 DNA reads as TGTGCCAGCAGCCGAAGGGGGCGCGGGGGTAGCTATGGCTACACCTTC.

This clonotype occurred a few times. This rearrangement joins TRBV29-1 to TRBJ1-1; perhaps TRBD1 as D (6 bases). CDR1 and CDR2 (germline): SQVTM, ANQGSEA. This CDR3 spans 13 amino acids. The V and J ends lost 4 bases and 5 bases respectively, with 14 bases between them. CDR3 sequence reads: CSVARGALTEAFF. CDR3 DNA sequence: TGCAGCGTTGCCCGGGGGGCTCTTACTGAAGCTTTCTTT.

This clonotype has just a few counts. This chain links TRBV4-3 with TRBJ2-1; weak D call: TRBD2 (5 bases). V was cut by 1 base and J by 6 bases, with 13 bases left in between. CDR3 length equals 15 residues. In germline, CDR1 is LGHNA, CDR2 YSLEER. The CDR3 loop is CASSQGSGSGNEQFF. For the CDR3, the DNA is TGCGCCAGCAGCCAAGGGTCGGGGTCGGGCAATGAGCAGTTCTTC.

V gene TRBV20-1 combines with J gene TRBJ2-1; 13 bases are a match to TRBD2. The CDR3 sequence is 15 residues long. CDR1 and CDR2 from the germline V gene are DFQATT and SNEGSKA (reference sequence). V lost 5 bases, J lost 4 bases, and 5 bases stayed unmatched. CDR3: CSAQTTSGGYNEQFF. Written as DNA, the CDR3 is TGCAGTGCTCAGACGACTAGCGGGGGGTACAATGAGCAGTTCTTC.

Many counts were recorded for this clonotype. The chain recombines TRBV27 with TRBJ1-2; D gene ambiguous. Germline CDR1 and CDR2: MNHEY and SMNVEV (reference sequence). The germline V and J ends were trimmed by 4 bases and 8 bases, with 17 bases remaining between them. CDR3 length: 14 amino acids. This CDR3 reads CASSSTRGRTGYTF. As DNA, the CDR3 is TGTGCCAGCAGTTCAACCCGAGGACGGACCGGCTACACCTTC.

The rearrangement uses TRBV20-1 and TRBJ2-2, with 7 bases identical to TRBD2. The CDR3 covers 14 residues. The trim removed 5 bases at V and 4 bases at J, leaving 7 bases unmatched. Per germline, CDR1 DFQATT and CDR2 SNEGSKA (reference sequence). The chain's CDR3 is CSAYRDYGTGELFF. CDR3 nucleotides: TGCAGTGCTTACCGGGACTACGGCACCGGGGAGCTGTTTTTT.

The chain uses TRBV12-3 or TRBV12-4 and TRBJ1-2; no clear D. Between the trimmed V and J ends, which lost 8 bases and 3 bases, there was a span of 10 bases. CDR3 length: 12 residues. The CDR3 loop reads CASGSPYYGYTF. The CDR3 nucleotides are TGTGCCAGCGGTTCGCCTTACTATGGCTACACCTTC.

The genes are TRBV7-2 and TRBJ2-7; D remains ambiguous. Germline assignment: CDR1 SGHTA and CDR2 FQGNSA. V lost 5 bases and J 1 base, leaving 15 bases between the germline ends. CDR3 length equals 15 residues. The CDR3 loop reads CASSLRPGPSYEQYF. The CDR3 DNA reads TGTGCCAGCAGCCTTCGGCCTGGGCCGTCCTACGAGCAGTACTTC.

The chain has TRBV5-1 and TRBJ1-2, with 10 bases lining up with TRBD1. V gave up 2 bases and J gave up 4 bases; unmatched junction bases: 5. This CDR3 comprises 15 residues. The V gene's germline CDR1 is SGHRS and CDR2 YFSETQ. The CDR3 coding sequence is TGCGCCAGCAGCTTAGGACAGGGGGGAATCTATGGCTACACCTTC. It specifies CASSLGQGGIYGYTF.

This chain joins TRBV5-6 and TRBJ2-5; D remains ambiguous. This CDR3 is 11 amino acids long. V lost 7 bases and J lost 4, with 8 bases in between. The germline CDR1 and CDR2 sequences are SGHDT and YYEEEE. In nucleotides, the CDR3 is TGTGCCAGCCTCCTCGGAGAGACCCAGTACTTC. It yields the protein CASLLGETQYF. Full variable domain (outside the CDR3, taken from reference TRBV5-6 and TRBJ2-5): DAGVTQSPTHLIKTRGQQVTLRCSPKSGHDTVSWYQQALGQGPQFIFQYYEEEERQRGNFPDRFSGHQFPNYSSELNVNALLLGDSALYLCASLLGETQYFGPGTRLLVL.

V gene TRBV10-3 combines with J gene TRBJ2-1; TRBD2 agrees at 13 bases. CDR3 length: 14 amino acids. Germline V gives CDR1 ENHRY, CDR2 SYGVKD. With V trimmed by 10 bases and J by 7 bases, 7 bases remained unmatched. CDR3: CATRTSGRENEQFF. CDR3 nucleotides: TGTGCCACCCGGACTAGCGGGAGAGAGAATGAGCAGTTCTTC.